The 21 T cell receptor beta chains below were found in one sample sequenced in a study of shared clonotypes between healthy human individuals. Data came from immunoSEQ multiplex PCR; TCRdb stores just in-frame clones and leaves some out. The data show roughly 1,800,000 clones, about 95% seen once. Naive CD8 cells lacked CD45RO, underwent positive selection for CCR7 and left out terminally differentiated effector memory CD45RA+ cells. The specimen sequenced was naive CD8+ T cells sorted from blood. The receptor set was obtained from a man between 18 and 35 years old in good health.

CDR3 in DNA: TGTGCCAGCTCACCAACAGATCAGCTGATTTCCTACGAGCAGTACTTC. It yields the protein CASSPTDQLISYEQYF. The chain combines TRBV18 with TRBJ2-7; D is unresolved. This CDR3 is built from 16 residues. V dropped 2 bases and J dropped 1 base, with 15 bases sitting between them. Germline lookup yields CDR1 KGHSH and CDR2 LQKENI.

This chain connects TRBV7-9 to TRBJ1-4, with D uncertain. V was pared by 0 bases and J by 6 bases, with 5 bases between. The germline gives CDR1 SEHNR, CDR2 FQNEAQ (reference sequence). This CDR3 contains 13 residues. CDR3 protein: CASSLAQDEKLFF. The CDR3 DNA is TGTGCCAGCAGCTTAGCGCAAGATGAAAAACTGTTTTTT.

J is TRBJ2-7 and V is TRBV6-5, with 7 bases that match TRBD2. In germline, CDR1 is MNHEY, CDR2 SVGAGI. The V and J ends lost 6 bases and 0 bases, in that order; junction bases with no gene match: 8. The CDR3 has 15 amino acids. The CDR3 DNA reads TGTGCCAGCAGCTATAGCGGGCATCCCTCCTACGAGCAGTACTTC. This gives the protein CASSYSGHPSYEQYF.

For the CDR3, the DNA is TGTGCCAGTAGTATGGATCTTCGAGGGGCTGACTATGGCTACACCTTC. Translated, it gives CASSMDLRGADYGYTF. The chain joins TRBV19 to TRBJ1-2, with D possibly being TRBD1 (5 bases). The V gene's germline CDR1 is LNHDA and CDR2 SQIVND (reference sequence). This CDR3 contains 16 residues. V lost 3 bases and J 3 bases, leaving 17 bases between the germline ends.

This chain links TRBV2 with TRBJ2-7; TRBD2 is a possible D gene (6 bases). V was shortened by 0 bases and J by 2 bases, with 14 bases between the two germline ends. There are 16 residues in the CDR3. The germline gives CDR1 SNHLY, CDR2 FYNNEI. The CDR3 nucleotides are TGTGCCAGCAGTGAAGCGCTTGACGGGGGTGCCTACGAGCAGTACTTC. It yields the protein CASSEALDGGAYEQYF. The full variable domain, in which reference TRBV2 and TRBJ2-7 provide the parts outside the CDR3, is EPEVTQTPSHQVTQMGQEVILRCVPISNHLYFYWYRQILGQKVEFLVSFYNNEISEKSEIFDDQFSVERPDGSNFTLKIRSTKLEDSAMYFCASSEALDGGAYEQYFGPGTRLTVT.

The J gene is TRBJ2-1, the V gene TRBV11-3, with D uncertain. This CDR3 region has 13 residues. CDR1 SGHNT and CDR2 YENEEA come from the germline V gene. V was cut by 4 bases and J by 5 bases, with 9 bases left in between. CDR3 nucleotides: TGTGCCAGCAGCTCGTACCAGGACAATGAGCAGTTCTTC. Translated, it gives CASSSYQDNEQFF.

The gene calls are TRBV7-9 and TRBJ1-2; no firm D call. Germline CDR1 is SEHNR and CDR2 is FQNEAQ (reference sequence). Trimming left V 1 base short and J 3 bases short, with 15 bases between. This CDR3 region has 16 residues. The CDR3 protein is CASSLDSGNNHYGYTF. The CDR3 nucleotides read TGTGCCAGCAGCTTAGATTCGGGGAACAACCACTATGGCTACACCTTC. The entire variable domain, with the rest obtained from reference TRBV7-9 and TRBJ1-2, is as follows: DTGVSQNPRHKITKRGQNVTFRCDPISEHNRLYWYRQTLGQGPEFLTYFQNEAQLEKSRLLSDRFSAERPKGSFSTLEIQRTEQGDSAMYLCASSLDSGNNHYGYTFGSGTRLTVV.

The V call is TRBV27, the J call TRBJ1-1; the D is unclear. This CDR3 spans 15 amino acids. Trimming stripped 2 bases from V and 0 bases from J, with 10 bases between. Germline lookup yields CDR1 MNHEY and CDR2 SMNVEV (reference sequence). The CDR3 loop is CASSLTGPLNTEAFF. CDR3 in DNA: TGTGCCAGCAGTTTAACTGGGCCGTTGAACACTGAAGCTTTCTTT.

The V gene is TRBV4-1, the J gene TRBJ1-2; D gene unclear. The V gene lost 1 base and the J gene lost 4 bases, with 16 bases spanning the gap. CDR1 MGHRA and CDR2 YSYEKL come from the germline V gene. The CDR3 runs to 16 residues. The DNA for the CDR3 is TGCGCCAGCAGCCAAGTACCCGGTTCCTTGAGCTATGGCTACACCTTC. Translated: CASSQVPGSLSYGYTF.

V is TRBV4-1 and J is TRBJ2-6; D not resolved. The V gene lost 1 base and the J gene lost 4 bases, with 20 bases spanning the gap. The CDR3 consists of 19 residues. Looked up from germline, CDR1 is MGHRA and CDR2 is YSYEKL. CDR3 bases: TGCGCCAGCAGCCAAGGATACACGGACCTGTCCAGAGGGGCCAACGTCCTGACTTTC. It translates to CASSQGYTDLSRGANVLTF.

V is TRBV9 and J is TRBJ2-7; D gene uncertain. The CDR3 is 15 amino acids. V was shortened by 2 bases and J by 1 base, with 13 bases between the two germline ends. Germline V lookup: CDR1 SGDLS, CDR2 YYNGEE. CDR3 protein: CASSVGWAPSYEQYF. DNA for the CDR3: TGTGCCAGCAGCGTTGGGTGGGCCCCTTCCTACGAGCAGTACTTC.

V usage is TRBV2 and J usage is TRBJ2-1; 12 bases fit TRBD2. The junction had 9 bases not matched to a gene; V was cut back by 7 bases and J by 8 bases. Germline V gene lookup returns CDR1 SNHLY and CDR2 FYNNEI. The CDR3 loop spans 15 amino acids. The CDR3 DNA sequence: TGTGCCAGCAATTTTCTAGCGGGAGGGCTTGATGAGCAGTTCTTC. This gives the protein CASNFLAGGLDEQFF.

The chain uses TRBV2 and TRBJ1-4; D is undetermined. CDR1 is SNHLY and CDR2 is FYNNEI in the germline V gene. The CDR3 length is 14 residues. The V gene lost 5 bases and the J gene lost 4 bases, with 11 bases spanning the gap. As DNA, the CDR3 is TGTGCCAGCAGTCCCCCAGGAGATAATGAAAAACTGTTTTTT. Its protein product is CASSPPGDNEKLFF.

The V gene is TRBV30, the J gene TRBJ1-3; D may be TRBD1 (5 bases). V gave up 7 bases and J gave up 0 bases, with 13 bases separating them. CDR3 size: 14 residues. The germline V gene encodes CDR1 GTSNPN and CDR2 SVGIG (reference sequence). The CDR3 spells CASHTGSSGNTIYF. CDR3 coding DNA: TGTGCCTCACATACAGGAAGCTCTGGAAACACCATATATTTT.

A word on this clone: Other DNA sequences in the same sample also yield this CDR3. The chain has TRBV29-1 and TRBJ1-2; 8 bases align to TRBD1. Germline assignment: CDR1 SQVTM and CDR2 ANQGSEA. The CDR3 covers 13 residues. With V trimmed by 6 bases and J by 5 bases, 8 bases remained unmatched. CDR3 sequence: CSVRDRGGYGYTF. CDR3 nucleotides: TGCAGCGTACGAGACAGGGGTGGTTATGGCTACACCTTC. The variable domain in full, completed from reference TRBV29-1 and TRBJ1-2, reads SAVISQKPSRDICQRGTSLTIQCQVDSQVTMMFWYRQQPGQSLTLIATANQGSEATYESGFVIDKFPISRPNLTFSTLTVSNMSPEDSSIYLCSVRDRGGYGYTFGSGTRLTVV.

The rearrangement uses TRBV4-1 and TRBJ2-7, with D uncertain. The CDR3 spans 15 residues. Trimming left V 0 bases short and J 2 bases short, with 11 bases between. The germline gives CDR1 MGHRA, CDR2 YSYEKL. The CDR3 DNA reads as TGCGCCAGCAGCCAAGAAGGATTAGGCCCCTACGAGCAGTACTTC. Protein sequence: CASSQEGLGPYEQYF.

The chain couples TRBV6-5 to TRBJ1-1; TRBD1 is a possible D gene (6 bases). This CDR3 is built from 11 residues. V was pared by 5 bases and J by 7 bases, with 8 bases between. Germline-derived CDR1 and CDR2 are MNHEY and SVGAGI. The CDR3 nucleotides are TGTGCCAGCAGTAGGGACATTGAAGCTTTCTTT. It yields the protein CASSRDIEAFF.

The rearrangement uses TRBV6-1 and TRBJ2-7; 10 bases agree with TRBD2. CDR3 length: 17 amino acids. Germline-derived CDR1 and CDR2 are MNHNS and SASEGT. After removal of 1 base from V and 4 bases from J, the junction contained 10 bases not matched to a gene. Here the CDR3 reads CASSEEPKLAGRYEQYF. The CDR3 DNA follows: TGTGCCAGCAGTGAAGAACCTAAACTAGCGGGAAGGTACGAGCAGTACTTC.

The chain links TRBV5-6 to TRBJ1-5, with D uncertain. Trimming cost V 1 base and J 7 bases, with 9 bases left between them. Germline V gene data show CDR1 as SGHDT and CDR2 as YYEEEE. The CDR3 consists of 13 residues. As DNA, the CDR3 is TGTGCCAGCAGCTTGATCGGGGAACAGCCCCAGCATTTT. This codes for CASSLIGEQPQHF.

The chain joins TRBV7-2 to TRBJ1-1; D remains ambiguous. From germline, CDR1 is SGHTA and CDR2 FQGNSA. Deletions cut 1 base from V and 0 bases from J, with 12 bases between. The CDR3 is 16 amino acids. Here the CDR3 reads CASSLVSGSMNTEAFF. CDR3 DNA: TGTGCCAGCAGCTTAGTTTCAGGATCGATGAACACTGAAGCTTTCTTT.

This clone was observed once. Within the sample, other DNA sequences also encode this same CDR3. This chain links TRBV6-1 with TRBJ1-2; D remains unclear. The V and J ends lost 1 base and 8 bases respectively, with 11 bases between them. Germline assignment: CDR1 MNHNS and CDR2 SASEGT. The CDR3 sequence is 13 residues long. The CDR3 region is CASSEGSGYGYTF. DNA of the CDR3: TGTGCCAGCAGTGAAGGGTCCGGGTACGGCTACACCTTC.